This TCR beta chain stems from a study of beta chain features in type 1 diabetes (dated by TCRdb to the late 2010s). General notes on the study: Patients and healthy donors did not differ in mean age, gender distribution, total cell number or subset yield. Regulatory and stem cell-like memory subsets were isolated from only 8 patients and roughly 8 healthy donors, whereas naive and central memory subsets came from all 30 or so donors. A total of some 110 million sorted cells were examined across all samples, and the number of cells per subset was strongly correlated with RNA yield. The study compared the TCRB repertoires of sorted circulating CD4+ T cell subsets in recently diagnosed type 1 diabetes patients with those in matched healthy donors.

Results the study describes overall, beyond this receptor: In all four CD4+ subsets, TCRB CDR3 length was moderately but significantly shorter in type 1 diabetes patients. Because the HLA sub-analyses included only small numbers of individuals, any influence of HLA type on TCRB rearrangement was left unresolved. Fewer insertions and more nucleotide deletions at VDJ recombination sites were observed in patients with type 1 diabetes, implying thymic rearrangement abnormalities. Naive, central memory and regulatory TCRB repertoires appeared to be more alike among patients than among healthy donors. Because cDNA rather than genomic DNA was sequenced, highly expressing activated cells could have been over-represented, although no difference in activation and CD3 levels was found between groups. PCR might favor shorter templates, but patient and control samples were amplified and corrected together, so any skew would affect both groups equally.

The sample holds a few counts of this clone. It has no known antigen specificity. One base away there is no much larger clone; base qualities are not given. The germline V gene gives CDR1 as SGDLS and CDR2 as YYNGEE. Trimming leaves V shorter by 3 bases and J shorter by 1 base, with the junction holding 3 bases beyond the gene matches. Including the terminal cysteine and phenylalanine, the CDR3 comprises 14 residues. Of all the DNA, just the CDR3 is kept, 42 bases in frame from base 1. The entire amount of isolated RNA was reverse transcribed using the High Capacity cDNA Reverse Transcription Kit, so the sequenced TCRB transcripts were expressed ones. Deep immunoSEQ sequencing was applied to naive, central memory and regulatory T cell samples, giving an average of around 3.4 million total reads per sample. After sorted cells were lysed in RLT buffer, RNA was extracted with DNase-treated RNeasy Micro or Mini kits, with the choice depending on cell number. Each cell subset was processed on its own to prevent cross-contamination, while patient and healthy donor samples were processed together. The immunoSEQ multiplex PCR was used to amplify TCRB sequences from cDNA, yielding 87-bp fragments that span the CDR3 region. Sequencing of the amplicons was done on the Illumina HiSeq platform. The authors' analysis ran thus. Synthetic template baselines were used to correct PCR bias computationally, reads within Hamming distance 2 were collapsed together, and singletons that could not be merged were discarded. Reads were aligned against IMGT to assign V, D and J genes, CDR3 length and insertions or deletions at six rearrangement sites. Clonotype counts were normalized to sorted cell number within each subset before computing true diversity and Gini coefficients with the tcR R package. The overlap coefficient, calculated on TCRB nucleotide sequences, was used to quantify repertoire sharing. Out-of-frame TCRB sequences from naive cells were analyzed as a proxy for the pre-selection repertoire. TCRdb limited this immuneACCESS table to in-frame rearrangements with V and J called. A share of clones is missing; checked studies link under half to unresolved V genes, and the rest is unexplained. V and J calls and clone size are those listed in that table; D and trimming were worked out from the DNA. Present in this sample are 350,000 to 400,000 clones, approximately 15% of which were seen just once. The ten largest clones add up to about 0.019% of the sample.

Each donor gave one peripheral blood draw, approximately 110 mL on average, collected into heparinised tubes. A BD FACSAria II and a panel including CD45RO, CCR7, CD25, CD127, CD95 and CD27 were used to sort naive, central memory, regulatory and stem cell-like memory CD4+ T cells. All sorted populations exceeded 95% purity. Right away, PBMCs were isolated by Lymphoprep density gradient centrifugation and were stained directly, with no culture step. Samples were stained and sorted in pairs, with one healthy donor and one patient per experiment, so that batch effects were minimized. The sequence came from a woman younger than 30 in good health. The rearranged chain carries TRBV9 and TRBJ2-5, and TRBD2 aligns with 7 junction nucleotides. Sequencing used naive CD4+ T cells from blood. Reading the label with the study, this specimen's cell subset or site is: true naive CD4+ T cells. The DNA is as follows: TGTGCCAGCAGCGCTGGGACTACCCAAGAGACCCAGTACTTC. This sequence encodes CASSAGTTQETQYF.